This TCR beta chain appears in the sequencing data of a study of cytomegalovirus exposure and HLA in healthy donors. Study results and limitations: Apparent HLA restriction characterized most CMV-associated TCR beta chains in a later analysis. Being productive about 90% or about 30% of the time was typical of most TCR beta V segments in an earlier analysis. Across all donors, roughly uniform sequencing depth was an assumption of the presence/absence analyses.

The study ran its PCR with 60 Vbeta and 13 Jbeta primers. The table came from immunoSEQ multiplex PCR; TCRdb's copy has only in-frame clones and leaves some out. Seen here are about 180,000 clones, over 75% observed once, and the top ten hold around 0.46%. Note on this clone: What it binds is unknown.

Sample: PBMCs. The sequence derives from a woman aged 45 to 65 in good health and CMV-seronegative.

The chain's CDR3 is CASSVGAANEKLFF. The CDR3 region has the DNA TGTGCCAGCAGCGTAGGGGCAGCTAATGAAAAACTGTTTTTT. The rearrangement joins TRBV9 to TRBJ1-4, with D hard to call. The CDR3 is made up of 14 amino acids. V gave up 0 bases and J gave up 3 bases, with 6 bases separating them. The germline V gene has CDR1 SGDLS and CDR2 YYNGEE.